What follows describes a single T cell receptor (beta chain). Its antigen is as yet unknown. PCR involved 60 Vbeta and 13 Jbeta primers. Sequenced by immunoSEQ multiplex PCR; TCRdb stores in-frame clones only, minus some. This repertoire shows more than 95,000 clones, 76% found once; its top ten account for about a tenth. These data come from a study of cytomegalovirus exposure and HLA in healthy donors. On the study more broadly: Among the approximately 370 donors who were genotyped, about 80% fell in the genetic ancestry cluster that is associated with self-reported Caucasian donors. Study-level points and caveats: TCR beta chain V- and J-gene trimming was linked, in a later analysis, to a missense variant in DCLRE1C.

V trimming: 6 bases; J trimming: 3 bases; junction bases outside the gene matches: 13. This CDR3 comprises 16 residues. Germline CDR1 is SGHRS and CDR2 is YFSETQ. This TCR came from a young woman in good health and CMV-seropositive. The gene calls are TRBV5-1 and TRBJ2-3; TRBD1 aligns across 7 bases. Sequencing was done on a sample of PBMCs. The CDR3 sequence: CASTTGAPHQTDTQYF. CDR3 sequence (DNA): TGCGCCAGCACAACAGGGGCCCCGCACCAGACAGATACGCAGTATTTT.